The sequence of this T cell receptor beta chain was determined in a study of cytomegalovirus exposure and HLA in healthy donors (TCRdb year 2017). The study in broad terms: According to an earlier analysis of 587 of the donors, about 179 million T cells yielded 90 million to 130 million unique TCR beta sequences and 276 Gb of sequence data. An early release that covered about 600 HLA-typed donors contained around 300 gigabases of sequencing data and 65 million to 100 million unique TCR sequences. Of the roughly 400 genotyped donors, 75% to 85% were placed in the genetic ancestry cluster associated with self-reported Caucasian donors. The study was designed to test whether signatures of past pathogen exposure could be identified by cataloging public T cell receptors. The study used immunosequencing to profile the T cell repertoires of several hundred subjects and linked those repertoires to cytomegalovirus serostatus. Along with the roughly 700-subject first cohort, a separate validation cohort of over a hundred different subjects was used. To predict cytomegalovirus infection status, the study brought together high-throughput TCR immunosequencing, statistical association of individual TCRs with disease status, and machine learning. To study patterns of TCR occurrence, a later analysis re-analyzed previously published TCR beta repertoires from several hundred donors and added high-resolution HLA genotyping. The later analysis used no new phenotypic data to find candidate immune exposures, relying instead on TCR beta sequences and their occurrence across donors. In an earlier analysis of 500 to 650 of the donors, high-throughput TCR beta sequencing was used to judge whether each TCR beta V gene segment behaved as functional or pseudogenic. Alongside the repertoire data, information on donor age, sex, ethnicity and CMV serostatus was compiled. A later genetic analysis used genome-wide SNP genotypes for about 60% of the 666 donors, treating that subset as a discovery cohort. Every discovery cohort repertoire had been produced on one sequencing platform. HLA typing covered class I and class II loci at four-digit resolution. Typing coverage differed by locus: A, B, C, DRB1 and DQB1 were typed in about 620-640 donors, DQA1 in 500 to 550, DPA1 in some 570, and DPB1 in 400 to 490. About five DR-DQ haplotypes were treated as single units for association and clustering because of strong linkage in the cohort. Among around 400 genotyped donors of the cohort, an average of roughly 230,000 unique TCR beta nucleotide sequences was sequenced per donor, of which about 19% were non-productive.

Study-level results and caveats: HLA typing was unavailable for some donors at each locus, so association tests used only the typed subset. The study listed 170 or so TCR beta chains as associated with cytomegalovirus. Assigning TCR associations to individual alleles was difficult when HLA alleles, especially DR and DQ, strongly co-occurred. In a later analysis, HLA-associated TCR beta chains were found to be more clonally expanded and to have lower generation probabilities than equally common non-associated chains. In vitro tests confirmed that three of the cytomegalovirus-associated TCR beta chains recognize cytomegalovirus antigens. According to the authors, the approach could potentially be generalized to other disease states and immunological phenotypes. A further reported finding was that TCR beta sequences accurately predicted the HLA-A and HLA-B alleles for most subjects in the first cohort. Compared with the 666-donor mean, donors in an Asian-associated ancestry cluster had fewer N-insertions in productive TCRs, according to a later genetic analysis. Most CMV-associated TCR beta chains appeared to be HLA-restricted in a later analysis, and the HLA associations seemed to be driven largely by CMV exposure. In this cohort, only TCR beta chains were sequenced, and detectable features were limited by the absence of alpha or paired-chain data. Because counts were too low, roughly 17 rarely observed V segments, including chromosome 9 orphons, were left out of the earlier analysis of some 600 of the donors. In a later analysis, the rate of TCR association differed among HLA loci, with DRB1 alleles having the most associated TCRs and HLA-C alleles having the fewest. CMV serostatus was the only immune exposure information available for the cohort. In an earlier analysis of 587 of the donors, most TCR beta V segments were observed in productive rearrangements about 87% or about 30% of the time, broadly matching IMGT annotations. Correlated functional status among segregating V segments might be attributable to linkage disequilibrium, but an unknown experimental factor could not be ruled out. According to a later analysis, parvovirus B19, influenza, CMV and Epstein-Barr virus appeared linked to several top co-occurrence clusters. In both the original and validation cohorts, the classifier was reported to diagnose cytomegalovirus status with high specificity and sensitivity. Most TCR sequences were observed very rarely across donors, whereas some public TCRs were present in many individuals. In a later genetic analysis, a missense DCLRE1C variant was associated with V-gene and J-gene trimming of TCR beta chains, and the association was replicated in an independent cohort. The 87-base-pair reads could not distinguish some IMGT-functional V segments, including TRBV6-2 and TRBV6-3, so those segments were excluded. Sequencing depth was assumed to be roughly uniform across donors in the presence/absence analyses, though that assumption may not hold. A later analysis associated about 18,000 TCR beta sequences with specific HLA alleles at a false discovery rate of 0.05. A group of highly shared sequence variants was considered likely to be a technical artifact of the sequencing pipeline.

Its CDR3 holds 16 amino acids, cysteine through phenylalanine. The only DNA kept is the CDR3, 48 bases in frame from the first base. V is pared back by 3 bases and J by 0 bases, with 14 bases lying between the germline termini. The germline V gene (reference sequence) specifies GTSNPN as CDR1 and SVGIG as CDR2. The cohort comprised some 680 healthy bone marrow donors. All cohort members were sampled while nominally healthy, although unrecorded immune exposures were likely present. The donor was CMV seronegative and belonged to the group of over 300 seronegative cohort members. A peripheral blood sample was collected from each donor, and TCR beta sequencing was performed on peripheral blood mononuclear cells. Genomic DNA extraction from the blood cell samples was performed with the Qiagen DNeasy Blood Extraction Kit. Library generation was performed with the immunoSEQ multiplex PCR assay. For the multiplex PCR, a mixture combining 60 forward primers for TCR Vbeta segments and 13 reverse primers for TCR Jbeta segments was used. A multiplex PCR assay on genomic DNA amplified the CDR3 region of rearranged TCR beta genes. Amplified TCR beta libraries were sequenced as 87-base-pair reads on the Illumina HiSeq System. In the authors' own workflow: A later analysis counted tens of millions of unique TCR beta chains across the 550 to 700 repertoires, and about 10 million of these chains were shared by at least two donors. A nearest-neighbor algorithm error-corrected the raw reads and collapsed the reads into unique sequences, merging closely related sequences to remove PCR and sequencing errors. Alignment of CDR3 sequences to IMGT reference sequences was used to assign V, D and J gene segments. For a sequence to be retained, at least a six-nucleotide match to both a V gene segment and a J gene segment was required. Rearrangements were classified as productive when the CDR3 lacked stop codons and remained in frame with V and J, and all other rearrangements were classified as non-productive. Following IMGT convention, CDR3 was defined as the stretch from the second conserved V-encoded cysteine up to the conserved J-encoded phenylalanine. The earlier analysis of 500 to 600 of the donors excluded sequences that lacked an unambiguous match to a single V gene segment. An earlier analysis of under 750 of the donors called V segments functional above 56.7% productive rearrangements and segregating when the between-donor standard deviation exceeded 5%. To diagnose cytomegalovirus status from the catalog of TCR beta chain sequences, a statistical classification framework was built. V and J gene assignment, in a later analysis, came from comparing TCR nucleotide sequences with IMGT/GENE-DB human TR gene sequences. Using the TCRdist pipeline, a later analysis assigned CDR3 sequences along with most-parsimonious VDJ recombination scenarios. A later analysis defined each TCR beta chain by its CDR3 amino acid sequence plus V-gene family, and excluded reads lacking a unique V-gene family. To address suspected cross-contamination and a sequencing artifact, a later analysis removed 592 highly shared, low-generation-probability nucleotide sequences. For each public chain, a later analysis derived a clonal expansion index from normalized ranks of inferred template counts within each repertoire. A later analysis computed generation probabilities with a VDJ recombination model fitted to out-of-frame rearrangements, and checked the results against IGoR. A later analysis scored TCR-TCR, TCR-HLA and TCR-CMV co-occurrence with hypergeometric tests, applying a repertoire-size bias correction to TCR pairs. To estimate false discovery rates, a later analysis permuted the HLA or CMV assignments 20 times. In a later analysis, co-occurring TCRs were grouped using DBSCAN, with TCRdist sequence similarity added in when clustering inside HLA-allele-positive subsets. For co-occurrence clustering, repertoires with fewer than 30,000 or more than 120,000 public chains were excluded, along with about five repertoires with anomalous nucleotide sharing. TCRdb retrieved this table from immuneACCESS and kept in-frame rearrangements only. Not all clones are present; in checked studies, unresolved V genes account for under half, and no reason is known for the remainder. V and J calls and clone size are copied from that table; D and trimming were computed from the DNA. The sample profile shows 150,000 to 200,000 clones; approximately 80% of them were found once. About 3% of the sample lies in the top ten.

On this clone itself: The antigen it binds to is not known. Nothing much larger sits one base from this clone, and base qualities are not available.

The sample comprised PBMCs. This sequence originates from a female donor in good health and CMV-seronegative. The chain couples TRBV30 to TRBJ2-2; perhaps TRBD1 is the D gene, with 5 bases matching. The sequenced DNA: TGTGCCTGGAGAGGTGGGGCCCGGGCGAACACCGGGGAGCTGTTTTTT. Its coded protein is CAWRGGARANTGELFF.